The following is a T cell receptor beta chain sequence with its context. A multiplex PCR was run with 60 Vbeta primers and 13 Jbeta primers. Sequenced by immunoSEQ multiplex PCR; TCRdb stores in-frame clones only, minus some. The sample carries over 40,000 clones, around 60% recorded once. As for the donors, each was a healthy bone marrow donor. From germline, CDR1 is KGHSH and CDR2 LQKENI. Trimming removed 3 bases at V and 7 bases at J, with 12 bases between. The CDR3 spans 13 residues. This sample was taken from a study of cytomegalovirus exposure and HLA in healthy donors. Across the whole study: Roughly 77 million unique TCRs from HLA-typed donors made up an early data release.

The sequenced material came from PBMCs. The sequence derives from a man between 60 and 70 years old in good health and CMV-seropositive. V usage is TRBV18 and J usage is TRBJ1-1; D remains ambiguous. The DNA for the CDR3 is TGTGCCAGCTCACCGAACTTTCTCCTTGAAGCTTTCTTT. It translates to CASSPNFLLEAFF.